This T cell receptor beta chain was sequenced for a study of chemoradiotherapy in HPV16-positive cancers. The wider study: Functional T-cell assays on a couple of HPV16-positive patients' cells defined candidate HPV-specific clones and common TCR motifs.

Germline CDR1 and CDR2: SGDLS and YYNGEE. The length of the CDR3 is 13 residues. Trimming stripped 0 bases from V and 8 bases from J, with 8 bases between. As for this clone: Its matching antigen is unknown.

Samples were taken several times over chemoradiotherapy. Regarding the study as a whole: The functional HPV-specific definition rests on just a couple of HPV16-positive patients. HPV-responsive T-cell expansion during chemoradiotherapy was linked to improved recurrence-free survival in HPV16-positive patients.

Here immunoSEQ multiplex PCR was the method, and the copy in TCRdb shows in-frame clones only, minus some. The table lists roughly 34,000 clones, approximately 90% of them singletons. The clonotype comes from a human donor with HPV-associated anogenital cancer. The rearrangement uses TRBV9 and TRBJ1-4; no firm D call. The sequencing used blood, collected from a patient who underwent chemoradiotherapy. CDR3 protein: CASSVDGREKLFF. CDR3 nucleotide sequence: TGTGCCAGCAGCGTAGACGGAAGGGAAAAACTGTTTTTT.